This T cell receptor beta chain comes out of a study of cytomegalovirus exposure and HLA in healthy donors (TCRdb year 2017). A note on the overall study: An earlier analysis of some 550 of the donors reported roughly 270 Gb of sequence data and 117 million unique TCR beta sequences from some 180 million T cells. A later analysis re-analyzed previously published TCR beta repertoires from 666 donors and added high-resolution HLA genotyping to study TCR occurrence patterns. Among approximately 370 genotyped donors of the cohort, an average of approximately 200,000 unique TCR beta nucleotide sequences was sequenced per donor, of which about 20% were non-productive. Because of strong linkage in the cohort, five DR-DQ haplotypes were treated as single units for association and clustering. Class I and class II HLA loci were covered by the typing at four-digit resolution. In an earlier analysis of 587 of the donors, high-throughput TCR beta sequencing was used to judge whether each TCR beta V gene segment behaved as functional or pseudogenic. The study aimed to test whether cataloging public T cell receptors could reveal signatures of past pathogen exposure. The study profiled the T cell repertoires of under 700 subjects by immunosequencing and related them to cytomegalovirus serostatus. Besides the first cohort of around 700 subjects, a separate validation cohort made up of over 100 different subjects was used. Donor age, sex, ethnicity and CMV serostatus were compiled alongside the repertoire data. The number of donors typed differed by locus, with 629-630 for A, B, C, DRB1 and DQB1, over 500 for DQA1, about 610 for DPA1, and over 400 for DPB1. Genome-wide SNP genotypes for about 65% of the 666 donors were used in a later genetic analysis, which treated that subset as a discovery cohort. The study combined high-throughput TCR immunosequencing, statistical association of individual TCRs with disease status, and machine learning to predict cytomegalovirus infection status. In the later analysis, no new phenotypic data were used to find candidate immune exposures; instead, reliance was placed on TCR beta sequences and their occurrence across donors. The genetic ancestry cluster associated with self-reported Caucasian donors included 81% of the roughly 380 genotyped donors. All discovery cohort repertoires had been generated on a single sequencing platform. Approximately 310 gigabases of sequencing data and approximately 80 million unique TCR sequences were included in an early release covering 500 to 750 HLA-typed donors.

Regarding this clone: Its antigen is still unknown. Base quality data are lacking; no much larger clone is found one base away.

Libraries came from the immunoSEQ multiplex PCR assay. The multiplex PCR relied on a mix of 60 forward primers for TCR Vbeta segments and 13 reverse primers for TCR Jbeta segments. A multiplex PCR assay on genomic DNA amplified the CDR3 region of rearranged TCR beta genes. On the Illumina HiSeq System, the amplified TCR beta libraries were sequenced as 87-base-pair reads. The original methods were these. In a later analysis, some 80 million unique TCR beta chains were counted across the approximately 620 repertoires, and around 10 million of these chains were shared by at least two donors. Raw reads were error-corrected and collapsed into unique sequences with a nearest-neighbor algorithm that merged closely related sequences to remove PCR and sequencing errors. CDR3 sequences were aligned to IMGT reference sequences to assign V, D and J gene segments. For a sequence to be retained, a match of at least six nucleotides was required to both a V gene segment and a J gene segment. Rearrangements were classified as productive when the CDR3 lacked stop codons and remained in frame with V and J, and all other rearrangements were classified as non-productive. Following IMGT convention, CDR3 was defined as the stretch from the second conserved V-encoded cysteine up to the conserved J-encoded phenylalanine. In an earlier analysis of around 600 of the donors, sequences lacking an unambiguous match to a single V gene segment were excluded. An earlier analysis of just under 600 of the donors called V segments functional above 56.7% productive rearrangements and segregating when the between-donor standard deviation exceeded 5%. To diagnose cytomegalovirus status from the catalog of TCR beta chain sequences, a statistical classification framework was built. A later analysis assigned V and J genes by comparing TCR nucleotide sequences with IMGT/GENE-DB human TR gene sequences. In a later analysis, CDR3 sequences and most-parsimonious VDJ recombination scenarios were assigned using the TCRdist pipeline. A later analysis defined each TCR beta chain by its CDR3 amino acid sequence plus V-gene family, and excluded reads lacking a unique V-gene family. A later analysis removed nearly 600 highly shared, low-generation-probability nucleotide sequences to deal with suspected cross-contamination and a sequencing artifact. For each public chain, a later analysis derived a clonal expansion index from normalized ranks of inferred template counts within each repertoire. In a later analysis, generation probabilities were computed using a VDJ recombination model fitted to out-of-frame rearrangements, and the results were checked against IGoR. Hypergeometric tests were used in a later analysis to score TCR-TCR, TCR-HLA and TCR-CMV co-occurrence, with a repertoire-size bias correction applied to the TCR pairs. False discovery rates were estimated in a later analysis by permuting HLA or CMV assignments 20 times. In a later analysis, co-occurring TCRs were grouped using DBSCAN, and TCRdist sequence similarity was added for clustering within HLA-allele-positive subsets. Repertoires with fewer than 30,000 or more than 120,000 public chains were left out of co-occurrence clustering, as were four to six repertoires with anomalous nucleotide sharing. The source is immuneACCESS, and TCRdb retained only in-frame sequences with V and J called. Part of the clones is not carried over; for the studies checked, unresolved V genes explain less than half of this, and the remainder is unexplained. V and J calls and clone size are as listed in that table; D and trimming were resolved from the DNA. Recorded for this sample are some 150,000 clones; around three quarters of them occurred a single time. About 2.2% of the sample is in the top ten clones.

The cohort comprised around 690 healthy bone marrow donors. At the time of sampling, every cohort member was nominally healthy, though immune exposures that went unrecorded were likely present. The donor tested CMV seronegative and was one of the 352 seronegative cohort members. A peripheral blood sample was collected from each donor, and TCR beta sequencing was performed on peripheral blood mononuclear cells. The Qiagen DNeasy Blood Extraction Kit was used to extract genomic DNA from the blood cell samples. Points the paper makes about the study in general: V-gene and J-gene trimming of TCR beta chains was associated with a missense DCLRE1C variant in a later genetic analysis, and the association was replicated in an independent cohort. Cytomegalovirus status was reported to be diagnosed by the classifier with high specificity and sensitivity in both the original and validation cohorts. In a later analysis, the rate of TCR association differed among HLA loci, with DRB1 alleles having the most associated TCRs and HLA-C alleles having the fewest. It was suggested by the authors that the approach could potentially be generalized to other disease states and immunological phenotypes. While some public TCRs were present in many individuals, most TCR sequences turned up only very rarely across donors. Assigning TCR associations to individual alleles was difficult when HLA alleles, especially DR and DQ, strongly co-occurred. In a later genetic analysis, fewer N-insertions in productive TCRs were reported among donors in an Asian-associated ancestry cluster than the approximately 710-donor mean. In a later analysis, over 15,000 TCR beta sequences were associated with specific HLA alleles at a false discovery rate of 0.05. A later analysis found that HLA-associated TCR beta chains were more clonally expanded and had lower generation probabilities than equally common non-associated chains. Presence/absence analyses assumed roughly uniform sequencing depth across donors, an assumption that may not hold. Immune exposure information for the cohort was limited to CMV serostatus. Correlated functional status among segregating V segments might be attributable to linkage disequilibrium, but an unknown experimental factor could not be ruled out. A further reported finding was that TCR beta sequences accurately predicted the HLA-A and HLA-B alleles for most subjects in the first cohort. According to a later analysis, most CMV-associated TCR beta chains appeared to be HLA-restricted, and the HLA associations seemed to be driven largely by CMV exposure. The 87-base-pair reads could not distinguish some IMGT-functional V segments, including TRBV6-2 and TRBV6-3, so those segments were excluded. In a later analysis, several top co-occurrence clusters were reported to appear linked to parvovirus B19, influenza, CMV and Epstein-Barr virus. In an earlier analysis of about 600 of the donors, most TCR beta V segments appeared in productive rearrangements about 87% or about 30% of the time, broadly matching IMGT annotations. Because counts were too low, seventeen rarely observed V segments, including chromosome 9 orphons, were left out of the earlier analysis of a few hundred of the donors. In vitro tests confirmed that a few of the cytomegalovirus-associated TCR beta chains recognize cytomegalovirus antigens. A cluster of highly shared sequence variants was judged likely to be a technical artifact of the sequencing pipeline. Only TCR beta chains were sequenced in this cohort, and the absence of alpha or paired-chain data limited detectable features. Because some donors lacked HLA typing at each locus, the association tests relied only on the typed subset. In the study, approximately 160 TCR beta chains were listed as associated with cytomegalovirus.

The germline V end is reduced by 7 bases and the J end by 5 bases; junction bases left unmatched: 11. Taken from the germline V gene, the CDR1 and CDR2 loops are MDHEN and SYDVKM. The CDR3 numbers 15 residues from cysteine through phenylalanine. Only CDR3 DNA is held: 45 bases, read in frame from base 1. The rearranged segments are TRBV28 and TRBJ1-5, with 7 central nucleotides matching TRBD1. The sequencing sample was made of PBMCs. The clonotype comes from a man between 40 and 49 years old in good health and CMV-seronegative. The DNA sequence follows: TGTGCCAGCACCGATCGGACAGGTAGGGATCAGCCCCAGCATTTT. It is translated as CASTDRTGRDQPQHF. The CDR3 plus the reference TRBV28 and TRBJ1-5 genes for the other parts give the full variable domain: DVKVTQSSRYLVKRTGEKVFLECVQDMDHENMFWYRQDPGLGLRLIYFSYDVKMKEKGDIPEGYSVSREKKERFSLILESASTNQTSMYLCASTDRTGRDQPQHFGDGTRLSIL.